This T cell receptor (beta chain) was observed in a study of T-cell reconstitution after alpha-beta-depleted transplantation in children. This clonotype was seen at least ten times. The trim removed 6 bases at V and 1 base at J, leaving 4 bases unmatched. This CDR3 has 15 amino acids. Unique molecular identifiers were incorporated when the TCRbeta library was constructed. TCRdb independently ran MiXCR on the PCR reads; one entry per CDR3 protein. This sample has over 550,000 distinct CDR3 sequences, with roughly a tenth found just once. The origin of this receptor is a human donor who donated a stem cell graft to a child with acute myeloid leukemia. Sample: PBMCs from the stem cell graft donor, taken from the stem cell graft. This rearrangement joins TRBV12-3 or TRBV12-4 to TRBJ2-1; 9 nucleotides line up with TRBD1. As DNA, the CDR3 is TGTGCCAGCAGATCGACAGGGGGATCCTACAATGAGCAGTTCTTC. Translation: CASRSTGGSYNEQFF.